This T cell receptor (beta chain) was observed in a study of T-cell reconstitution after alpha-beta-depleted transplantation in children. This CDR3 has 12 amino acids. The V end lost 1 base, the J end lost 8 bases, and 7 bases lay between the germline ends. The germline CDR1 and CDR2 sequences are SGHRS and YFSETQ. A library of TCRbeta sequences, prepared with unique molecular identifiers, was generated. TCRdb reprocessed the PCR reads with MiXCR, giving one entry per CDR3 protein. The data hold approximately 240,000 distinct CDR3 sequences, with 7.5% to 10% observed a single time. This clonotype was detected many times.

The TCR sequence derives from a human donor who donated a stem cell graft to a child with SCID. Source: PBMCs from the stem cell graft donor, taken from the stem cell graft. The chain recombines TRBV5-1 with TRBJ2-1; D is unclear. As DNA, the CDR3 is TGCGCCAGCAGCTTGAGCCAACATGAGCAGTTCTTC. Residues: CASSLSQHEQFF. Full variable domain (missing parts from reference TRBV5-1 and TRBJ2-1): KAGVTQTPRYLIKTRGQQVTLSCSPISGHRSVSWYQQTPGQGLQFLFEYFSETQRNKGNFPGRFSGRQFSNSRSEMNVSTLELGDSALYLCASSLSQHEQFFGPGTRLTVL.